The sequence of this T cell receptor beta chain was determined in a study of blood T cells in healthy people across ages. Study observations and caveats: As naive T cell percentage varied, TCR beta diversity correlated strongly with it.

Sample-barcoded 5' priming and a J-beta primer mix drove a second PCR of roughly 6 to 12 cycles. Using its own MiXCR run on the 5' RACE reads, TCRdb lists one record per CDR3 protein. The sample has about 800,000 distinct CDR3 sequences; 25% are singletons. This clonotype has a handful of counts. Its specificity is not known. CDR1 LGHNA and CDR2 YSLEER come from the germline V gene. The CDR3 sequence is 15 residues long. With 1 base clipped from V and 4 bases from J, the junction kept 4 bases outside the gene matches. This sample also belongs to another study, concerning T cells of mothers and their children. This second study notes: Donors were three healthy Caucasian mothers and their six children. It was found that thymic selection shapes TCR recombination output similarly in related and unrelated pairs. Compared with unrelated pairs, related mother-child pairs had slightly higher, non-significant overlap.

The V gene is TRBV4-3, the J gene TRBJ2-5; 9 nucleotides line up with TRBD2. The sequenced sample was blood. The TCR originated in a boy younger than 18 in good health. The CDR3 DNA reads TGCGCCAGCAGCCAAGTAGCGGGGGAGGGAGAGACCCAGTACTTC. This translates into CASSQVAGEGETQYF.